The 26 T cell receptor beta chains listed next were all sequenced from one sample in a study of shared clonotypes between healthy human individuals. The repertoire was sequenced with immunoSEQ multiplex PCR; TCRdb's copy has only in-frame clones and lacks some. The data contain 450,000 to 500,000 clones, 70% to 80% of them singletons. Sequences were obtained from PBMCs. Receptors originate from a woman between 40 and 55 years old in good health. Some clones in this sample may be carry-over from other donors' samples.

The rearrangement uses TRBV7-2 and TRBJ2-4; 13 nucleotides agree with TRBD2. CDR1 is SGHTA and CDR2 is FQGNSA in the germline V gene. The V gene end was trimmed by 4 bases and the J gene end by 4 bases; junction bases not matched to a gene: 7. CDR3 length equals 17 residues. CDR3 DNA sequence: TGTGCCAGCAGCTCACGACTAGCGGGAGGAGGGAAAAACATTCAGTACTTC. This translates into CASSSRLAGGGKNIQYF.

The gene calls are TRBV7-2 and TRBJ1-1; D ambiguous. The V gene lost 5 bases and the J gene lost 0 bases, with 13 bases spanning the gap. There are 15 residues in the CDR3. Germline V gene lookup returns CDR1 SGHTA and CDR2 FQGNSA. CDR3 coding DNA: TGTGCCAGCAGCATTGACGGTCCCATGAACACTGAAGCTTTCTTT. Amino acids: CASSIDGPMNTEAFF.

The chain uses TRBV11-2 and TRBJ2-1; 10 bases fit TRBD2. Losses at the gene ends were 5 bases for V and 9 bases for J; bases not matched to a gene: 10. Looked up from germline, CDR1 is SGHAT and CDR2 is FQNNGV. The CDR3 extends over 15 amino acids. Here the CDR3 DNA reads TGTGCCAGCAGCGTGACTAGCGGGTACCTCCTTGAGCAGTTCTTC. Its translation is CASSVTSGYLLEQFF.

A note on this clone: Germline and junction disagree at one end, which may indicate a read error. This rearrangement joins TRBV9 to TRBJ1-2; D gene ambiguous. There are 11 residues in the CDR3. The germline gives CDR1 SGDLS, CDR2 YYNGEE. CDR3 amino acids: CASSSLSLVAF. CDR3 coding DNA: TGTGCCAGCAGCTCCCTCTCTCTTGTCGCCTTC.

CDR3 in DNA: TGTGCCAGCAGCGGTAGCGGGACCTCCTACGAGCAGTACTTC. Protein sequence: CASSGSGTSYEQYF. V is TRBV9 and J is TRBJ2-7; 8 bases align to TRBD2. V was pared by 3 bases and J by 0 bases, with 2 bases of the junction left unmatched. CDR3 length: 14 residues. Germline loops: CDR1 SGDLS, CDR2 YYNGEE.

This CDR3 reads CASSSREGREQYF. The CDR3 region has the DNA TGTGCCAGTAGTTCGCGGGAGGGCCGCGAGCAGTACTTC. This chain connects TRBV19 to TRBJ2-7; the match to TRBD2 covers 9 bases. There are 13 residues in the CDR3. Germline V gene sequence: CDR1 LNHDA, CDR2 SQIVND (reference sequence). Unmatched junction bases numbered 5, after V lost 5 bases and J lost 6 bases.

This clone showed up just once. The CDR3 protein is CATSRDRGASGNQPQHF. The CDR3 DNA reads as TGTGCCACCAGCAGAGATCGGGGGGCAAGCGGCAATCAGCCCCAGCATTTT. V gene TRBV15 combines with J gene TRBJ1-5, with D maybe TRBD1 (6 bases). Trimming took off 0 bases at V and 2 bases at J, with 14 bases between the two ends. Germline V gives CDR1 LNHNV, CDR2 YYDKDF (reference sequence). The length of the CDR3 is 17 residues.

This clone was seen just once. The rearrangement uses TRBV4-3 and TRBJ2-1; 7 nucleotides agree with TRBD2. Trimming cost V 0 bases and J 5 bases; bases outside gene matches: 7. There are 16 residues in the CDR3. Germline V lookup: CDR1 LGHNA, CDR2 YSLEER. This chain's CDR3 is CASSQEGGGINNEQFF. CDR3 DNA sequence: TGCGCCAGCAGCCAAGAGGGGGGAGGGATTAACAATGAGCAGTTCTTC.

Note on this clone: Germline and junction disagree at one end, which may indicate a read error. V and J are TRBV7-9 and TRBJ1-1; D remains unclear. There are 15 residues in the CDR3. Germline V gene data show CDR1 as SEHNR and CDR2 as FQNEAQ (reference sequence). This CDR3 is CASINPDPSRDKALF. The CDR3 nucleotides read TGTGCCAGCATCAATCCGGACCCCTCGAGGGATAAGGCTCTCTTT.

This clone was counted only a few times. The chain couples TRBV30 to TRBJ2-5; D is possibly TRBD2 (6 bases). The CDR3 is 14 residues long. Germline V lookup: CDR1 GTSNPN, CDR2 SVGIG (reference sequence). V gave up 2 bases and J gave up 1 base, with 11 bases separating them. The CDR3 protein is CAWSTPGLQETQYF. The CDR3 DNA reads TGTGCCTGGAGTACTCCGGGACTCCAAGAGACCCAGTACTTC.

The chain uses TRBV21-1 and TRBJ2-1; TRBD1, the table's D call, lacks a check against the DNA. TRBV21-1 is a known pseudogene. This CDR3 comprises 19 residues. CDR3 coding DNA: TGTGCCAGCAGCAAGGGAGGACAGGGCACACCCGGACATATCTATGAGCAGTTCTTC. This encodes CASSKGGQGTPGHIYEQFF.

This clone was detected a few times. The same CDR3 is also encoded by other DNA sequences in this sample. Written as DNA, the CDR3 is TGTGCCAGCAGCTTAGGCCTCGGTGGTGAGCAGTTCTTC. This translates into CASSLGLGGEQFF. The chain has TRBV7-2 and TRBJ2-1, with unresolved D. The CDR3 has 13 amino acids. Germline CDR1 and CDR2: SGHTA and FQGNSA. V lost 1 base to trimming and J lost 9 bases, with 10 bases between them.

The V call is TRBV5-1, the J call TRBJ2-2; maybe TRBD2 (6 bases). Trimming removed 0 bases from V and 1 base from J, with 10 bases in between. Germline V CDR1 and CDR2: SGHRS, YFSETQ. The CDR3 loop spans 16 amino acids. CDR3 sequence reads: CASSLVAGLNTGELFF. CDR3 in DNA: TGCGCCAGCAGCTTGGTGGCGGGACTGAACACCGGGGAGCTGTTTTTT.

This clone occurred many times. V usage is TRBV6-4 and J usage is TRBJ2-3; D remains unclear. Germline CDR1 and CDR2: MRHNA and SNTAGT. Trimming cost V 3 bases and J 4 bases, with 11 bases left between them. CDR3 length: 14 residues. The CDR3 loop reads CASSENLSADTQYF. DNA of the CDR3: TGTGCCAGCAGTGAGAACCTGTCCGCAGATACGCAGTATTTT.

The chain uses TRBV5-1 and TRBJ2-1, with 8 bases aligning to TRBD2. V was pared by 4 bases and J by 4 bases, with 10 bases of the junction left unmatched. The CDR3 is made up of 16 amino acids. The V gene's germline CDR1 is SGHRS and CDR2 YFSETQ. The CDR3 loop is CASSRIAGREYNEQFF. CDR3 sequence (DNA): TGCGCCAGCAGCCGAATAGCGGGACGGGAGTACAATGAGCAGTTCTTC. The full variable domain, in which reference TRBV5-1 and TRBJ2-1 provide the parts outside the CDR3, is KAGVTQTPRYLIKTRGQQVTLSCSPISGHRSVSWYQQTPGQGLQFLFEYFSETQRNKGNFPGRFSGRQFSNSRSEMNVSTLELGDSALYLCASSRIAGREYNEQFFGPGTRLTVL.

The chain recombines TRBV4-2 with TRBJ2-7; D is possibly TRBD1 (6 bases). The length of the CDR3 is 15 residues. The germline V gene has CDR1 LGHNA and CDR2 YNFKEQ. Trimming stripped 0 bases from V and 2 bases from J, with 11 bases between. CDR3 sequence (DNA): TGTGCCAGCAGCCAAGAACAACAGGGAACCTACGAGCAGTACTTC. This translates into CASSQEQQGTYEQYF.

The chain has TRBV30 and TRBJ1-6; possibly TRBD1 for D (5 bases). Trimming shortened V by 1 base and J by 9 bases, and 16 bases separated the two germline ends. This CDR3 comprises 15 residues. CDR1 GTSNPN and CDR2 SVGIG come from the germline V gene (reference sequence). The chain's CDR3 is CAWSAFTGLSSPLHF. CDR3 nucleotides: TGTGCCTGGAGTGCCTTTACAGGACTTAGTTCACCCCTCCACTTT. Using reference TRBV30 and TRBJ1-6 for the parts outside the CDR3, the full variable domain is SQTIHQWPATLVQPVGSPLSLECTVEGTSNPNLYWYRQAAGRGLQLLFYSVGIGQISSEVPQNLSASRPQDRQFILSSKKLLLSDSGFYLCAWSAFTGLSSPLHFGNGTRLTVT.

V usage is TRBV5-4 and J usage is TRBJ2-7, with TRBD2 as a possible D gene (7 bases). V lost 3 bases, J lost 6 bases, and 13 bases lay in between. Germline-derived CDR1 and CDR2 are SGHNT and YYREEE (reference sequence). The CDR3 extends over 13 amino acids. The CDR3 here is CASSSGGQPEQYF. CDR3 DNA: TGTGCCAGCAGCTCGGGGGGCCAGCCCGAGCAGTACTTC. Drawing the rest from reference TRBV5-4 and TRBJ2-7, the complete variable domain is ETGVTQSPTHLIKTRGQQVTLRCSSQSGHNTVSWYQQALGQGPQFIFQYYREEENGRGNFPPRFSGLQFPNYSSELNVNALELDDSALYLCASSSGGQPEQYFGPGTRLTVT.

The gene calls are TRBV5-1 and TRBJ1-2; 8 nucleotides align to TRBD1. Germline lookup yields CDR1 SGHRS and CDR2 YFSETQ. With V trimmed by 7 bases and J by 5 bases, 7 bases remained unmatched. This CDR3 comprises 13 residues. CDR3 residues: CASRATGVYGYTF. The CDR3 DNA follows: TGCGCCAGCCGGGCGACAGGGGTTTATGGCTACACCTTC. Supplemented by reference TRBV5-1 and TRBJ1-2, the full variable domain reads KAGVTQTPRYLIKTRGQQVTLSCSPISGHRSVSWYQQTPGQGLQFLFEYFSETQRNKGNFPGRFSGRQFSNSRSEMNVSTLELGDSALYLCASRATGVYGYTFGSGTRLTVV.

The V and J genes are TRBV5-1 and TRBJ2-7; TRBD2 aligns across 10 bases. CDR1 SGHRS and CDR2 YFSETQ come from the germline V gene. This CDR3 spans 16 amino acids. V was pared by 7 bases and J by 7 bases, with 17 bases of the junction left unmatched. Written as DNA, the CDR3 is TGCGCCAGCGGACCATTACCTAGCGGGAGTGGGGGAGAGCAGTACTTC. Protein product: CASGPLPSGSGGEQYF.

Of note for this clone: Other DNA sequences in this specimen translate into the identical CDR3. The chain recombines TRBV20-1 with TRBJ2-7; D unclear. The CDR3 covers 11 residues. Trimming removed 0 bases from V and 3 bases from J, with 3 bases in between. The germline gives CDR1 DFQATT, CDR2 SNEGSKA (reference sequence). As DNA, the CDR3 is TGCAGTGCTAGAGACTTCTACGAGCAGTACTTC. Protein product: CSARDFYEQYF.

The V call is TRBV6-5, the J call TRBJ2-2; D is ambiguous. Germline CDR1 is MNHEY and CDR2 is SVGAGI. Trimming removed 6 bases from V and 2 bases from J, with 4 bases in between. The CDR3 is 12 residues long. The CDR3 nucleotides read TGTGCCAGCAGGGACAACACCGGGGAGCTGTTTTTT. Translation gives CASRDNTGELFF.

Of note for this clone: One end of the junction does not line up with germline, which may come from a read error. J is TRBJ1-4 and V is TRBV5-8, with unresolved D. This CDR3 is built from 12 residues. Per the germline V gene, CDR1 is SGHTS and CDR2 is YDEGEE. CDR3 sequence: CASGLDAEKLFF. Here the CDR3 DNA reads TGTGCCAGCGGCTTGGATGCTGAAAAACTGTTTTTT.

The gene calls are TRBV28 and TRBJ2-7; D could derive from TRBD1 or TRBD2 (5 bases each). Trimming shortened V by 5 bases and J by 6 bases, and 17 bases separated the two germline ends. Germline CDR1 reads MDHEN; CDR2 reads SYDVKM. This CDR3 contains 14 residues. This chain's CDR3 is CASSEPGRRGEQYF. The CDR3 DNA sequence: TGTGCCAGCAGTGAGCCGGGGCGACGGGGCGAGCAGTACTTC.

This clone was counted only a few times. V usage is TRBV18 and J usage is TRBJ1-2, with TRBD1 matching 7 bases. In germline, CDR1 is KGHSH, CDR2 LQKENI. The V and J ends lost 3 bases and 7 bases, in that order; junction bases with no gene match: 5. The CDR3 runs to 13 residues. This chain's CDR3 is CASSPATGFGYTF. CDR3 DNA sequence: TGTGCCAGCTCACCCGCGACAGGGTTTGGCTACACCTTC. The full variable domain, rest sourced from reference TRBV18 and TRBJ1-2, is NAGVMQNPRHLVRRRGQEARLRCSPMKGHSHVYWYRQLPEEGLKFMVYLQKENIIDESGMPKERFSAEFPKEGPSILRIQQVVRGDSAAYFCASSPATGFGYTFGSGTRLTVV.

This clone was observed a single time. V gene TRBV18 combines with J gene TRBJ2-7; no reliable D call. The CDR3 extends over 16 amino acids. From germline, CDR1 is KGHSH and CDR2 LQKENI. V lost 2 bases and J lost 1, with 15 bases in between. In DNA, the CDR3 is TGTGCCAGCTCACCATCGGCACGGGCCGGGTCCTACGAGCAGTACTTC. This encodes CASSPSARAGSYEQYF. The full variable domain, its missing parts supplied by reference TRBV18 and TRBJ2-7, is NAGVMQNPRHLVRRRGQEARLRCSPMKGHSHVYWYRQLPEEGLKFMVYLQKENIIDESGMPKERFSAEFPKEGPSILRIQQVVRGDSAAYFCASSPSARAGSYEQYFGPGTRLTVT.